This note documents a single T cell receptor (beta chain) sequence. The PCR ran on 60 Vbeta and 13 Jbeta primers. Clones were sequenced by immunoSEQ multiplex PCR, and TCRdb holds only the in-frame ones, with some missing. The table includes approximately 67,000 clones, 75% to 90% detected once. V was pared by 4 bases and J by 6 bases, with 9 bases between. The CDR3 has 13 residues. Germline CDR1 MGHDK, CDR2 SYGVNS. These data are taken from a study of cytomegalovirus exposure and HLA in healthy donors. Material for sequencing was PBMCs. The clonotype comes from a woman aged 25 to 39 in good health and CMV-seropositive. The chain uses TRBV25-1 and TRBJ2-2; D unresolved. CDR3 residues: CASSVDGAGELFF. CDR3 nucleotide sequence: TGTGCCAGCAGTGTTGACGGAGCCGGGGAGCTGTTTTTT.